The clone carrying this T cell receptor (beta chain) was detected once. CDR1 and CDR2 from the germline V gene are MNHNS and SASEGT. Trimming cost V 6 bases and J 4 bases, with 16 bases left between them. The CDR3 runs 15 residues. The sample comes from a study of shared clonotypes between healthy human individuals. Overall study: Per-donor plates numbered three CD4 naive, three CD4 memory, two CD8 naive and one CD8 memory.

The table came from immunoSEQ multiplex PCR; TCRdb's copy has only in-frame clones and leaves some out. The repertoire includes some 1.5 million clones, roughly 96% of them detected once, and roughly 1.2% sits in the top ten. The sequence came from a man younger than 45 in good health. This sequence joins TRBV6-1 and TRBJ1-5, with unresolved D. The source material was naive CD4+ T cells sorted from blood. The subset here: CD45RA+ positively selected. The CDR3 is CASRGGRVLNQPQHF. The DNA for the CDR3 is TGTGCCAGCAGGGGTGGCCGAGTCCTTAATCAGCCCCAGCATTTT.